The 25 T cell receptor beta chains reported below all come from one sample, sequenced in a study of shared clonotypes between healthy human individuals. This table comes from immunoSEQ multiplex PCR, and its TCRdb copy is limited to in-frame clones, with some not included. The sample records some 1.4 million clones, around 97% being singletons. Sequences were obtained from naive CD4+ T cells sorted from blood. The subset: CD45RA+ positively selected. Source of these receptors: a young man in good health.

The chain links TRBV14 to TRBJ2-5; D unresolved. The CDR3 totals 13 residues. The V end was cut by 6 bases, the J end by 2 bases, with 10 bases between. Germline V lookup: CDR1 SGHDN, CDR2 FVKESK. The CDR3 coding sequence is TGTGCCAGCAGTAGGTGGTTTCAAGAGACCCAGTACTTC. Translated, it gives CASSRWFQETQYF.

This clone was detected only once. The J gene is TRBJ1-3, the V gene TRBV11-2; TRBD1 matches at 9 bases. The germline CDR1 and CDR2 sequences are SGHAT and FQNNGV. The CDR3 loop spans 14 amino acids. The ends lost 5 bases at V and 8 bases at J; junction bases unmatched: 7. The CDR3 loop is CASSLSTGGDTIYF. The CDR3 DNA reads as TGTGCCAGCAGCCTATCGACAGGGGGGGACACCATATATTTT.

The rearrangement links TRBV4-3 to TRBJ2-3; 15 bases are shared with TRBD2. V shed 0 bases and J 6 bases; nucleotides not matched to a gene: 7. Germline V gene sequence: CDR1 LGHNA, CDR2 YSLEER. This CDR3 comprises 18 residues. The CDR3, as DNA: TGCGCCAGCAGCCAAGATATGTGGACTAGCGGGAGGGTTGATACGCAGTATTTT. It yields the protein CASSQDMWTSGRVDTQYF.

The rearrangement joins TRBV28 to TRBJ1-3; the match to TRBD1 covers 7 bases. V was clipped by 6 bases and J by 0 bases; unmatched bases: 5. The CDR3 runs 15 residues. Germline CDR1 MDHEN, CDR2 SYDVKM. The CDR3 DNA is TGTGCCAGCAGCCAGGACAGGCACTCTGGAAACACCATATATTTT. It yields the protein CASSQDRHSGNTIYF. Together with reference TRBV28 and TRBJ1-3, the CDR3 gives the full variable domain: DVKVTQSSRYLVKRTGEKVFLECVQDMDHENMFWYRQDPGLGLRLIYFSYDVKMKEKGDIPEGYSVSREKKERFSLILESASTNQTSMYLCASSQDRHSGNTIYFGEGSWLTVV.

About this clone: The same CDR3 is also encoded by other DNA sequences in this sample. The chain joins TRBV2 to TRBJ1-5; the D is unclear. The CDR3 covers 13 residues. Germline V CDR1 and CDR2: SNHLY, FYNNEI. V was cut by 6 bases and J by 1 base, with 7 bases left in between. In nucleotides, the CDR3 is TGTGCCAGCAGCGACGACAGCAATCAGCCCCAGCATTTT. Protein sequence: CASSDDSNQPQHF.

The chain links TRBV28 to TRBJ2-3, with a tentative D call TRBD2 (6 bases). The germline CDR1 and CDR2 sequences are MDHEN and SYDVKM. V shed 10 bases and J shed 2 bases, with 13 bases lying between them. The CDR3 is made up of 13 amino acids. This CDR3 reads CATARGDTDTQYF. CDR3 in DNA: TGTGCCACCGCCCGCGGGGACACAGATACGCAGTATTTT.

The J gene is TRBJ2-1, the V gene TRBV9; TRBD1 aligns across 9 bases. Germline CDR1 reads SGDLS; CDR2 reads YYNGEE. V gave up 0 bases and J gave up 9 bases; unmatched junction bases: 4. The CDR3 contains 14 residues. The CDR3 region is CASSVDRGPREQFF. DNA of the CDR3: TGTGCCAGCAGCGTAGACAGGGGGCCCCGTGAGCAGTTCTTC.

The rearrangement links TRBV18 to TRBJ2-7, with D perhaps matching TRBD2 (6 bases). The V end lost 4 bases, the J end lost 5 bases, and 18 bases lay between the germline ends. The CDR3 totals 15 residues. Germline V gives CDR1 KGHSH, CDR2 LQKENI. The CDR3 DNA reads as TGTGCCAGCTCACAACTCGCGGCGGGAAACAACGAGCAGTACTTC. Its protein product is CASSQLAAGNNEQYF.

This sequence joins TRBV28 and TRBJ1-2, with D possibly matching TRBD1 (6 bases). From germline, CDR1 is MDHEN and CDR2 SYDVKM. Trimming removed 3 bases from V and 5 bases from J, with 16 bases in between. CDR3 length: 15 amino acids. The CDR3 here is CASSLWAGDGYGYTF. CDR3 sequence (DNA): TGTGCCAGCAGTTTGTGGGCAGGGGATGGATATGGCTACACCTTC.

This clone appeared once. The sample carries other DNA sequences with the same CDR3. The chain recombines TRBV7-9 with TRBJ1-1; perhaps TRBD1 as D (6 bases). Looked up from germline, CDR1 is SEHNR and CDR2 is FQNEAQ (reference sequence). V was clipped by 4 bases and J by 5 bases, with 11 bases between them. The CDR3 is 13 residues long. CDR3 sequence: CASSSTRGTEAFF. CDR3 coding DNA: TGTGCCAGCAGCTCTACGAGGGGGACTGAAGCTTTCTTT.

The J gene is TRBJ2-7, the V gene TRBV27; D ambiguous. The CDR3 has 13 amino acids. The germline CDR1 and CDR2 sequences are MNHEY and SMNVEV (reference sequence). Trimming took off 6 bases at V and 4 bases at J, with 13 bases between the two ends. In DNA, the CDR3 is TGTGCCAGCAGGCCCGACACCCAATACGAGCAGTACTTC. Amino acids: CASRPDTQYEQYF.

The chain combines TRBV5-6 with TRBJ1-3; D remains unclear. Germline V gene data show CDR1 as SGHDT and CDR2 as YYEEEE. The V gene lost 1 base and the J gene lost 1 base, with 12 bases spanning the gap. The CDR3 sequence is 16 residues long. CDR3 in amino acids: CASSLRARRSGNTIYF. In nucleotides, the CDR3 is TGTGCCAGCAGCTTGCGTGCTAGGAGGTCTGGAAACACCATATATTTT.

The chain couples TRBV9 to TRBJ1-2; 9 nucleotides line up with TRBD1. This CDR3 spans 14 amino acids. V was pared by 0 bases and J by 6 bases, with 3 bases of the junction left unmatched. The germline gives CDR1 SGDLS, CDR2 YYNGEE. The DNA of the CDR3 is TGTGCCAGCAGCGTAGACGGACAGGGGAATGGCTACACCTTC. Its translation: CASSVDGQGNGYTF.

The chain carries TRBV10-3 and TRBJ1-1; a weak D match, TRBD1 (5 bases). This CDR3 is 15 amino acids long. Germline V gene lookup returns CDR1 ENHRY and CDR2 SYGVKD. V lost 4 bases and J 1 base, leaving 13 bases between the germline ends. The CDR3 DNA reads as TGTGCCATCAGTGCGGCCGGGACCGAGAACACTGAAGCTTTCTTT. Amino acid sequence: CAISAAGTENTEAFF.

This chain joins TRBV6-5 and TRBJ1-5; D call uncertain. Trimming left V 5 bases short and J 3 bases short, with 11 bases between. This CDR3 contains 14 residues. From germline, CDR1 is MNHEY and CDR2 SVGAGI. The CDR3 region is CASSERYFNQPQHF. CDR3 nucleotides: TGTGCCAGCAGTGAACGGTATTTCAATCAGCCCCAGCATTTT.

The chain has TRBV5-1 and TRBJ2-5, with a possible D match to TRBD1 (6 bases). CDR1 SGHRS and CDR2 YFSETQ come from the germline V gene. The CDR3 runs 12 residues. V was clipped by 7 bases and J by 5 bases, with 12 bases between them. In DNA form, the CDR3 reads TGCGCCAGCGGCTCCGACAGGGAGACCCAGTACTTC. This translates into CASGSDRETQYF.

V gene TRBV27 combines with J gene TRBJ2-7; TRBD1 aligns across 8 bases. CDR1 and CDR2 (germline): MNHEY, SMNVEV (reference sequence). V lost 6 bases to trimming and J lost 2 bases; unmatched junction nucleotides: 6. The CDR3 covers 14 residues. CDR3 protein: CASRRGTGAYEQYF. Here the CDR3 DNA reads TGTGCCAGCAGGAGGGGGACAGGAGCCTACGAGCAGTACTTC.

V and J are TRBV9 and TRBJ2-1; TRBD1 or TRBD2 may be the D gene (6 bases each). V was pared by 0 bases and J by 7 bases, with 20 bases between. From germline, CDR1 is SGDLS and CDR2 YYNGEE. The CDR3 length is 17 residues. CDR3 sequence: CASSVEGGDFWGNEQFF. CDR3 DNA: TGTGCCAGCAGCGTAGAGGGGGGTGATTTTTGGGGAAATGAGCAGTTCTTC.

This chain joins TRBV5-4 and TRBJ2-2, with 8 bases fitting TRBD1. V lost 3 bases to trimming and J lost 0 bases; unmatched junction nucleotides: 4. The CDR3 has 16 amino acids. Germline-derived CDR1 and CDR2 are SGHNT and YYREEE (reference sequence). The DNA of the CDR3 is TGTGCCAGCAGCTATGGACAGGGTTCGAACACCGGGGAGCTGTTTTTT. Protein product: CASSYGQGSNTGELFF.

CDR3 nucleotide sequence: TGTGCCAACTCCGGGACTATGAATCAGCCCCAGCATTTT. Its translation: CANSGTMNQPQHF. The chain is built from TRBV28 and TRBJ1-5, with D maybe TRBD1 (5 bases). The CDR3 runs to 13 residues. The ends were cut back, 10 bases at V and 4 bases at J, with 14 bases in the middle. From germline, CDR1 is MDHEN and CDR2 SYDVKM.

This sequence joins TRBV11-2 and TRBJ2-7; TRBD2 matches 9 bases. Per germline, CDR1 SGHAT and CDR2 FQNNGV. This CDR3 comprises 18 residues. V lost 4 bases, J lost 3 bases, and 16 bases stayed unmatched. The CDR3, as DNA: TGTGCCAGCAGCTCATTTAAGGCGGTCAGCGGGAGGTTCTACGAGCAGTACTTC. As protein: CASSSFKAVSGRFYEQYF.

This chain connects TRBV5-4 to TRBJ2-1; 13 bases are shared with TRBD2. This CDR3 spans 15 amino acids. V gave up 0 bases and J gave up 7 bases; unmatched junction bases: 1. Germline loops: CDR1 SGHNT, CDR2 YYREEE (reference sequence). CDR3 amino acids: CASSLGGLAGNEQFF. CDR3 bases: TGTGCCAGCAGCTTGGGGGGACTAGCGGGGAATGAGCAGTTCTTC. Drawing the rest from reference TRBV5-4 and TRBJ2-1, the complete variable domain is ETGVTQSPTHLIKTRGQQVTLRCSSQSGHNTVSWYQQALGQGPQFIFQYYREEENGRGNFPPRFSGLQFPNYSSELNVNALELDDSALYLCASSLGGLAGNEQFFGPGTRLTVL.

The chain joins TRBV19 to TRBJ2-7; the D gene is possibly TRBD1 (7 bases). The germline V and J ends were trimmed by 1 base and 6 bases, with 25 bases remaining between them. The CDR3 has 18 amino acids. Germline V gene sequence: CDR1 LNHDA, CDR2 SQIVND (reference sequence). CDR3 sequence (DNA): TGTGCCAGTAGTATAGGGCAGGGGGGTTCCCCTTTCTTACGCGAGCAGTACTTC. Translation gives CASSIGQGGSPFLREQYF. Full variable domain (remainder filled in from reference TRBV19 and TRBJ2-7): DGGITQSPKYLFRKEGQNVTLSCEQNLNHDAMYWYRQDPGQGLRLIYYSQIVNDFQKGDIAEGYSVSREKKESFPLTVTSAQKNPTAFYLCASSIGQGGSPFLREQYFGPGTRLTVT.

This chain links TRBV7-9 with TRBJ1-1, with 8 nucleotides matching TRBD1. Trimming took 5 bases from V and 7 from J; bases not matched to a gene: 9. Germline V CDR1 and CDR2: SEHNR, FQNEAQ (reference sequence). The CDR3 consists of 14 residues. DNA of the CDR3: TGTGCCAGCAGCCTGGACAGGGTGAAGCTTGAAGCTTTCTTT. Its protein product is CASSLDRVKLEAFF.

Comment on this clone: The same CDR3 can be traced to other DNA sequences in this sample. V usage is TRBV18 and J usage is TRBJ2-7; TRBD2 aligns across 12 bases. The CDR3 is 15 residues long. The trim removed 3 bases at V and 2 bases at J, leaving 2 bases unmatched. The germline gives CDR1 KGHSH, CDR2 LQKENI. The CDR3, as DNA: TGTGCCAGCTCACCTGGACTAGCGGGGACCTACGAGCAGTACTTC. Protein sequence: CASSPGLAGTYEQYF.